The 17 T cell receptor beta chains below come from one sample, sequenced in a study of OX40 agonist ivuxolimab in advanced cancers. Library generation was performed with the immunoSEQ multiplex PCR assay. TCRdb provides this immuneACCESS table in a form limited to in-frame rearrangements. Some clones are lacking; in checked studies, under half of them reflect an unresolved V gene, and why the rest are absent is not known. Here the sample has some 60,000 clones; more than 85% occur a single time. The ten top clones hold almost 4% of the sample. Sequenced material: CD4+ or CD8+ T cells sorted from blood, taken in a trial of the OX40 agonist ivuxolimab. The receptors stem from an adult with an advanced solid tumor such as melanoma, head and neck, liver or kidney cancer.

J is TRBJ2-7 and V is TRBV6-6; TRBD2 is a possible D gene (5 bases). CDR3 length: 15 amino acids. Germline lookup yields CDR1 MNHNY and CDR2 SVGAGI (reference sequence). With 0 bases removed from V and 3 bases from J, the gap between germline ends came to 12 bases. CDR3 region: CASSYSAGQFYEQYF. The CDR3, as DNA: TGTGCCAGCAGTTACTCGGCGGGCCAGTTCTACGAGCAGTACTTC.

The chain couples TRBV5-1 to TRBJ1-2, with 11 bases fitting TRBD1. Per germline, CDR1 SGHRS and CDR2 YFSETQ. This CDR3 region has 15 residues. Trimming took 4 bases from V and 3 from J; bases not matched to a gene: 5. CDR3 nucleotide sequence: TGCGCCAGCAGCGGACAGGGGGCGCGGGACTATGGCTACACCTTC. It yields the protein CASSGQGARDYGYTF.

CDR3 sequence (DNA): TGTGCCAGCAGGGCAGAATTTAACTATGGCTACACCTTC. It yields the protein CASRAEFNYGYTF. The J gene is TRBJ1-2, the V gene TRBV6-1; D remains ambiguous. The CDR3 length is 13 residues. V lost 6 bases and J lost 1, with 9 bases in between. The germline V gene has CDR1 MNHNS and CDR2 SASEGT.

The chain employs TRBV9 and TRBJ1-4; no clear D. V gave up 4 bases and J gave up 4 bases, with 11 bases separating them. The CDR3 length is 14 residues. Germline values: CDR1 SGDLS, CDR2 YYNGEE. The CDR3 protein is CASSNPGLNEKLFF. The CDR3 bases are TGTGCCAGCAGCAACCCGGGTCTTAATGAAAAACTGTTTTTT.

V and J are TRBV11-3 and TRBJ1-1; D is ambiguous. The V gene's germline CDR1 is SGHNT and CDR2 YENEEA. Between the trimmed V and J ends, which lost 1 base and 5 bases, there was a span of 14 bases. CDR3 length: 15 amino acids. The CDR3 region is CASSLVRGGGTEAFF. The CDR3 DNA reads TGTGCCAGCAGCTTAGTTCGGGGAGGAGGAACTGAAGCTTTCTTT.

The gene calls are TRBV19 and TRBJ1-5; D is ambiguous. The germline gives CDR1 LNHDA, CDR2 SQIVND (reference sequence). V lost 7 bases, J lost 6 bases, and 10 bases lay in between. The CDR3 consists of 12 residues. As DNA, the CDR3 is TGTGCCAGTAATTTTGGGGTTCAGCCCCAGCATTTT. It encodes CASNFGVQPQHF.

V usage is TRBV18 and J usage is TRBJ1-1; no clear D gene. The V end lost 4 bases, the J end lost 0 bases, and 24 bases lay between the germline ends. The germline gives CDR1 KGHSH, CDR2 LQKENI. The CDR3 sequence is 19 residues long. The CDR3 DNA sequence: TGTGCCAGCTCACAGACCCGCTTGGGGAGTGGAACAATGAACACTGAAGCTTTCTTT. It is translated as CASSQTRLGSGTMNTEAFF.

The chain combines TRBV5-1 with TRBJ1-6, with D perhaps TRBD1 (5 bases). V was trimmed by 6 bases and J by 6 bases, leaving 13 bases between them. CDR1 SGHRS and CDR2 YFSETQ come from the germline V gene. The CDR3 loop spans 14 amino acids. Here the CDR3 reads CASTRDGLNSPLHF. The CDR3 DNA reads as TGCGCCAGCACGAGGGACGGCCTTAATTCACCCCTCCACTTT.

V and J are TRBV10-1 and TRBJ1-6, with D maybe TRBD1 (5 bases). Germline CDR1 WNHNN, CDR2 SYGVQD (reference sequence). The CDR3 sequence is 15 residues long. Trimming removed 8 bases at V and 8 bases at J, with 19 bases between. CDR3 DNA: TGCGCCAGCTTCATAGGGGCGGGGAAGGATTCACCCCTCCACTTT. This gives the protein CASFIGAGKDSPLHF.

CDR3 nucleotides: TGTGCCAGCAGCTTAGCGACGGGGACAGGGACCTACAATGAGCAGTTCTTC. Its translation: CASSLATGTGTYNEQFF. This chain links TRBV7-2 with TRBJ2-1; TRBD1 matches 9 bases. The CDR3 runs to 17 residues. Trimming removed 0 bases from V and 2 bases from J; junction bases left unmatched: 5. In germline, CDR1 is SGHTA, CDR2 FQGNSA. Full variable domain (rest looked up from reference TRBV7-2 and TRBJ2-1): GAGVSQSPSNKVTEKGKDVELRCDPISGHTALYWYRQSLGQGLEFLIYFQGNSAPDKSGLPSDRFSAERTGGSVSTLTIQRTQQEDSAVYLCASSLATGTGTYNEQFFGPGTRLTVL.

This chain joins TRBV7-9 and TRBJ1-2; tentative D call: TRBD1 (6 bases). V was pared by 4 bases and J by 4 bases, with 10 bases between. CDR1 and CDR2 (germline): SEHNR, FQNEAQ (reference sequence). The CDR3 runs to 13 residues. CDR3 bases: TGTGCCAGCAGCTATACAGGGAGCTATGGCTACACCTTC. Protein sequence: CASSYTGSYGYTF.

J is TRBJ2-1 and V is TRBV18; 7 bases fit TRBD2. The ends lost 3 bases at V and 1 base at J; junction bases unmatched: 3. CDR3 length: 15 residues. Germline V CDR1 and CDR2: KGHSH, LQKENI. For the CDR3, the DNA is TGTGCCAGCTCACCGAGGGAGGGATCCTACAATGAGCAGTTCTTC. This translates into CASSPREGSYNEQFF.

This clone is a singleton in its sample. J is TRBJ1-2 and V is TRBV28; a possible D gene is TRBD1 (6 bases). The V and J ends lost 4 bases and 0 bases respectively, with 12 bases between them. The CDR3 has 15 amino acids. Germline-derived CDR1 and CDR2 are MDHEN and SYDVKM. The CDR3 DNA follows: TGTGCCAGCAGTTGGGGGGCGGGGACTAACTATGGCTACACCTTC. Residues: CASSWGAGTNYGYTF.

CDR3 nucleotides: TGCGCCAGCAGCCCCAGACAGGGGGCAATCTACGAGCAGTACTTC. Its protein is CASSPRQGAIYEQYF. The genes are TRBV4-3 and TRBJ2-7, with 10 bases identical to TRBD1. V was pared by 4 bases and J by 3 bases, with 6 bases of the junction left unmatched. This CDR3 contains 15 residues. Germline CDR1 LGHNA, CDR2 YSLEER.

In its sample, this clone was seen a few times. In DNA, the CDR3 is TGTGCCAGCAGAATCACAATGAACACTGAAGCTTTCTTT. Its protein product is CASRITMNTEAFF. The chain employs TRBV28 and TRBJ1-1; D call uncertain. This CDR3 spans 13 amino acids. Germline CDR1 reads MDHEN; CDR2 reads SYDVKM. V dropped 6 bases and J dropped 0 bases, with 8 bases sitting between them.

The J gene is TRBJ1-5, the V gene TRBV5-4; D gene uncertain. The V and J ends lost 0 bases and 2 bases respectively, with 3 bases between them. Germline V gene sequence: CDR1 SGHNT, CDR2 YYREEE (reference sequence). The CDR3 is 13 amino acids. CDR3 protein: CASSLAGNQPQHF. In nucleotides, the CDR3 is TGTGCCAGCAGCTTGGCAGGCAATCAGCCCCAGCATTTT.

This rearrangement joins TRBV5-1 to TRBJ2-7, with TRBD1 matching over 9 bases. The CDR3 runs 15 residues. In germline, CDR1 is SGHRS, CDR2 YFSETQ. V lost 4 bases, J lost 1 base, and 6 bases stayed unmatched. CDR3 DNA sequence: TGCGCCAGCAGCGTACAGGGGGCAGGGTCCTACGAGCAGTACTTC. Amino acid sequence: CASSVQGAGSYEQYF.